The rows below give T cell receptor beta chains drawn from one sample of a study of T cell responses to AZD1222 COVID-19 vaccine. Repertoires were generated with immunoSEQ multiplex PCR, while TCRdb's copy carries only in-frame clones and drops some. The table has about 92,000 clones, roughly 90% seen once; the top ten hold 20% to 25%. The sequencing used peripheral blood, collected on day 0 of AZD1222 vaccination. The receptors were sampled from an adult in good health. Both conserved end residues are part of each CDR3. Each record gives: clone size, J gene, D gene, V gene, CDR3 DNA, CDR3 protein. A D gene is named only where the DNA matches it firmly. Where a row states a size, it is once, few, many or the class of an expanded clone; other rows omit it.

-,TRBJ2-3,-,TRBV3-1/TRBV3-2,TGTGCCAGCAGCCAAGTTTCAGATACGCAGTATTTT,CASSQVSDTQYF
-,TRBJ2-3,TRBD2,TRBV19,TGTGCCAGTACCGATCGGGGCGGTCTAGCGGTCACAGATACGCAGTATTTT,CASTDRGGLAVTDTQYF
-,TRBJ2-3,TRBD2,TRBV18,TGTGCCAGCTCACCCTATCTAGCGGGGGGCCCCTTGGATACGCAGTATTTT,CASSPYLAGGPLDTQYF
-,TRBJ1-2,-,TRBV9,TGTGCCAGCAGCGTAGGACAGGATGCCTTGGGCTACACCTTC,CASSVGQDALGYTF
-,TRBJ1-4,-,TRBV21-1,TGTGCCCCGACCGACCCAAGAAATGAAAAACTGTTTTTT,CAPTDPRNEKLFF
few,TRBJ1-1,TRBD1,TRBV4-1,TGCGCCAGCAGCAAGGGACAGGGAGAAGTGAACACTGAAGCTTTCTTT,CASSKGQGEVNTEAFF
-,TRBJ2-3,TRBD1,TRBV5-6,TGTGCCAGCAGCTTTATTCGACAGGGGGGTGCAGATACGCAGTATTTT,CASSFIRQGGADTQYF
-,TRBJ1-5,TRBD1,TRBV6-5,TGTGCCAGCAGTTACTCGAGGACAGGGCGCAATCAGCCCCAGCATTTT,CASSYSRTGRNQPQHF
-,TRBJ1-5,-,TRBV28,TGTGCCAGCAGCCTCGGACTTCAGCCCCAGCATTTT,CASSLGLQPQHF
-,TRBJ1-1,-,TRBV6-5,TGTGCCAGCCCCCTTCAGGGGTCCGCCAACACTGAAGCTTTCTTT,CASPLQGSANTEAFF
-,TRBJ2-3,-,TRBV18,TGTGCCAGCTCACCACAGGCCCGCACAGATACGCAGTATTTT,CASSPQARTDTQYF
-,TRBJ2-4,-,TRBV7-2,TGTGCCAGCAGCTTAGTTTTGGGTTCAAACATTCAGTACTTC,CASSLVLGSNIQYF
-,TRBJ2-1,TRBD2,TRBV7-9,TGTGCCAGCAGCCCCTCGGGGCGGGGGGGCATGAATGAGCAGTTCTTC,CASSPSGRGGMNEQFF
-,TRBJ2-1,TRBD1,TRBV7-2,TGTGCCAGCAGCCAGGGGAGACAGGGTTTCGGGGAGCAGTTCTTC,CASSQGRQGFGEQFF
-,TRBJ1-1,-,TRBV6-5,TGTGCCAGCAGTTACTCCGGGACTATTGACACTGAAGCTTTCTTT,CASSYSGTIDTEAFF
-,TRBJ1-6,-,TRBV7-2,TGTGCCAGCAGCTTAGAACATTCACCCCTCCACTTT,CASSLEHSPLHF
-,TRBJ1-5,TRBD1,TRBV7-2,TGTGCCAGCAGCCTTAATCAGGGGGAAGAGAAACAGCATTTT,CASSLNQGEEKQHF
-,TRBJ1-5,-,TRBV6-2/TRBV6-3,TGTGCCAGCAGTTTCCCAAATAGCAATCAGCCCCAGCATTTT,CASSFPNSNQPQHF
-,TRBJ2-2,-,TRBV30,TGTGCCTCACCTTCCGGGACTGGGGGGACCGGGGAGCTGTTTTTT,CASPSGTGGTGELFF
-,TRBJ2-3,TRBD2,TRBV2,TGTGCCAGCAGTATAGGACTAGCGGGGAGCACAGATACGCAGTATTTT,CASSIGLAGSTDTQYF
-,TRBJ2-5,TRBD2,TRBV9,TGTGCCAGCAGCCCACCTTTAGCGGGGGGGCGAGAGACCCAGTACTTC,CASSPPLAGGRETQYF
once,TRBJ2-2,TRBD1,TRBV2,TGTGCCAGCAGCGTGGACAGGGTGGGTTACGGGGAGCTGTTTTTT,CASSVDRVGYGELFF
-,TRBJ1-2,-,TRBV2,TGTGCCAGCAGTTACGGACCCTATGGCTACACCTTC,CASSYGPYGYTF
-,TRBJ1-2,-,TRBV6-5,TGTGCCAGCAAGACCGCCGGGACACTACACTATGGCTACACCTTC,CASKTAGTLHYGYTF
-,TRBJ1-3,-,TRBV29-1,TGCAGCGCCGCTAAAACCTCTGGAAACACCATATATTTT,CSAAKTSGNTIYF
-,TRBJ2-7,-,TRBV7-2,TGTGCCAGCAGCTTATGGTCAGGGTCCTACGAGCAGTACTTC,CASSLWSGSYEQYF
-,TRBJ1-4,-,TRBV7-2,TGTGCCAGCAGCCCACAGGGCATTAATGAAAAACTGTTTTTT,CASSPQGINEKLFF
-,TRBJ1-2,-,TRBV20-1,TGCAGTGCTAGAAGGGACTATGGCTACACCTTC,CSARRDYGYTF
-,TRBJ2-7,-,TRBV7-2,TGTGCCAGCAGCTTAGGACAGTCCCTTACCTACGAGCAGTACTTC,CASSLGQSLTYEQYF
-,TRBJ2-1,TRBD2,TRBV7-2,TGTGCCAGCAGCTTAGGCGGGACTAGCGGGGTCAATGAGCAGTTCTTC,CASSLGGTSGVNEQFF
-,TRBJ1-2,-,TRBV7-9,TGTGCCAGCAGCCTCGCATTTCCGGGGAGCTATGGCTACACCTTC,CASSLAFPGSYGYTF
-,TRBJ2-5,-,TRBV27,TGTGCCAGCAGTTTATCGTTCGGAGAGACCCAGTACTTC,CASSLSFGETQYF
once,TRBJ1-1,-,TRBV4-1,TGCGCCAGCAGCCAAGTTCGTACTCCCCCGACCGCTTTCTTT,CASSQVRTPPTAFF
-,TRBJ2-1,TRBD1,TRBV9,TGTGCCAGCAGCCCAACTCCTGACAGGGCTTCCAATGAGCAGTTCTTC,CASSPTPDRASNEQFF
-,TRBJ1-1,-,TRBV7-3,TGTGCCAGCAGCTTACAGGGAAACACTGAAGCTTTCTTT,CASSLQGNTEAFF
-,TRBJ1-5,-,TRBV12-3/TRBV12-4,TGTGCCAGCAATTTGGGGGGAAATCAGCCCCAGCATTTT,CASNLGGNQPQHF
-,TRBJ2-1,-,TRBV19,TGTGCCAGTAGTTCCCCAGAATTTTACAATGAGCAGTTCTTC,CASSSPEFYNEQFF
-,TRBJ2-7,TRBD1,TRBV5-8,TGTGCCAGCAGCCTGGGACAGGGGCTGGTAACGCAGTACTTC,CASSLGQGLVTQYF
once,TRBJ1-1,-,TRBV14,TGTGCCAGCAGAAGCGGACAGCTTAGATCTGAAGCTTTCTTT,CASRSGQLRSEAFF
once,TRBJ1-1,-,TRBV28,TGTGCCAGCAGTTTAGGGACGGAAGGGGCGCCGGACGAAGCTTTCTTT,CASSLGTEGAPDEAFF
-,TRBJ2-7,TRBD2,TRBV7-9,TGTGCCAGCAGCTCACTAGCGGGGGGTACCTACGAGCAGTACTTC,CASSSLAGGTYEQYF
-,TRBJ2-5,-,TRBV6-4,TGTGCCAGCAGTGACTGGGGCAGACATCAAGAGACCCAGTACTTC,CASSDWGRHQETQYF
-,TRBJ1-1,-,TRBV18,TGTGCCAGCTCACCTCGTTTCGGGGGCTGGACTGAAGCTTTCTTT,CASSPRFGGWTEAFF
few,TRBJ2-3,-,TRBV5-4,TGTGCCAGCAGCTTGAAAACGCTACCTAGCACAGATACGCAGTATTTT,CASSLKTLPSTDTQYF
-,TRBJ1-2,TRBD1,TRBV18,TGTGCCAGCTCACCTCCGCCGGGACAGGGAATCGACTATGGCTACACCTTC,CASSPPPGQGIDYGYTF
-,TRBJ1-1,-,TRBV4-1,TGCGCCAGCAGCCAAGATGCAGGGGCATCGAGCACTGAAGCTTTCTTT,CASSQDAGASSTEAFF
-,TRBJ2-2,-,TRBV5-1,TGCGCCAGCAGTTTGGAACCCGGGGAGCTGTTTTTT,CASSLEPGELFF
few,TRBJ1-2,-,TRBV11-2,TGTGCCAGCAGCTTAGATATGGGGCGGGGCTACACCTTC,CASSLDMGRGYTF
-,TRBJ2-7,-,TRBV7-2,TGTGCCAGCACCCCAGCGGGCCGGGTGGGGGAGCAGTACTTC,CASTPAGRVGEQYF
-,TRBJ2-3,-,TRBV4-1,TGCGCCAGCAGCCGGACCATTAGCTTAGATACGCAGTATTTT,CASSRTISLDTQYF
-,TRBJ1-1,-,TRBV12-3/TRBV12-4,TGTGCCAGCAGTTTTATACCGGGCACTGAAGCTTTCTTT,CASSFIPGTEAFF
-,TRBJ1-5,TRBD1,TRBV6-2/TRBV6-3,TGTGCCAGCAGTGGCCGTGGACAGGGGGCGATTTATCAGCCCCAGCATTTT,CASSGRGQGAIYQPQHF
-,TRBJ1-2,-,TRBV19,TGTGCCAGTAGTCCCCGGACAGAAGGCGGCGGCTACACCTTC,CASSPRTEGGGYTF